This note documents a single T cell receptor beta chain sequence. Its antigen remains unidentified. Time point here: after dendritic cell vaccination, including at tumor progression/relapse. Isocitrate dehydrogenase mutation was absent in all glioblastoma patients. CDR3 length: 15 amino acids. Germline CDR1 and CDR2: SGHTA and FQGNSA. The V gene end was trimmed by 4 bases and the J gene end by 0 bases; junction bases not matched to a gene: 4. Sequenced by immunoSEQ multiplex PCR; TCRdb stores in-frame clones only, minus some. The sample carries fewer than 90,000 clones, 83% recorded once. The source of the sample is a study of glioma-infiltrating T cells after dendritic cell vaccination. General study findings and limits: Survival was not directly related to TCR clonality in these patients.

The genes are TRBV7-2 and TRBJ2-3; 7 bases are shared with TRBD1. The source material was blood, sampled after dendritic cell vaccination. The clonotype was recovered from a human donor with glioblastoma. The CDR3 loop reads CASSSTGMSTDTQYF. Written as DNA, the CDR3 is TGTGCCAGCAGCTCGACAGGGATGAGCACAGATACGCAGTATTTT. Together with reference TRBV7-2 and TRBJ2-3, the CDR3 gives the full variable domain: GAGVSQSPSNKVTEKGKDVELRCDPISGHTALYWYRQSLGQGLEFLIYFQGNSAPDKSGLPSDRFSAERTGGSVSTLTIQRTQQEDSAVYLCASSSTGMSTDTQYFGPGTRLTVL.